The clone carrying this T cell receptor (beta chain) was detected many times. Its cognate antigen is unknown. This record comes from a study of early T cells in non-severe SARS-CoV-2 infection. The overall study: Unpaired chains resulted from sequencing bulk RNA of unsorted whole blood.

CDR1 and CDR2 from the germline V gene are DFQATT and SNEGSKA (reference sequence). The CDR3 spans 15 residues. With 5 bases removed from V and 2 bases from J, the gap between germline ends came to 18 bases. General observations from the study: Sequences matched to VDJdb favored anti-spike CD8 responses, while private and CD4 specificities were missed.

Individual cDNA molecules carried attached unique molecular identifiers. Using its own MiXCR run on the 5' RACE reads, TCRdb lists one record per CDR3 protein. This table has about 27,000 distinct CDR3 sequences, around 5% appearing once. This receptor was taken from an adult who was a healthcare worker with PCR-confirmed SARS-CoV-2 infection or an uninfected control (not recorded which). V is TRBV20-1 and J is TRBJ1-2; weak D call: TRBD1 (5 bases). The source material was whole blood. The CDR3 nucleotides read TGCAGTGCTCTCCGGTCCACCGGGGGGAACTATGGCTACACCTTC. The encoded protein is CSALRSTGGNYGYTF.